These 10 T cell receptor beta chains originate from one sample sequenced in a study of blood T cell repertoires in COVID-19. Profiling relied on immunoSEQ multiplex PCR, and the TCRdb table lists in-frame clones only, not all of them. The sample yields 250,000 to 300,000 clones, about four fifths seen once. Sequences were obtained from peripheral blood. These receptors came from an older woman with active or convalescent COVID-19.

This clone has a handful of counts. In nucleotides, the CDR3 is TGTGCCAGCAGCGCCGGGACTAGCGGGGGGGCCTGGGAGCAGTACTTC. Residues: CASSAGTSGGAWEQYF. V is TRBV7-2 and J is TRBJ2-7; 16 bases are shared with TRBD2. Germline V gene sequence: CDR1 SGHTA, CDR2 FQGNSA. This CDR3 is 16 amino acids long. With V trimmed by 5 bases and J by 7 bases, 8 bases remained unmatched.

The chain combines TRBV20-1 with TRBJ1-1, with TRBD1 matching over 8 bases. V lost 3 bases to trimming and J lost 3 bases; unmatched junction nucleotides: 3. The CDR3 loop spans 13 amino acids. Germline values: CDR1 DFQATT, CDR2 SNEGSKA (reference sequence). The CDR3 coding sequence is TGCAGTGCTAGTAAACAGGGGGACACTGAAGCTTTCTTT. Its translation is CSASKQGDTEAFF.

The gene calls are TRBV2 and TRBJ1-4; tentatively, D is TRBD1 (6 bases). V lost 2 bases, J lost 1 base, and 20 bases lay in between. In germline, CDR1 is SNHLY, CDR2 FYNNEI. The CDR3 is 19 amino acids. The DNA of the CDR3 is TGTGCCAGCAGTGAACCGGAACAGGGAGGGAAGCGAACTAATGAAAAACTGTTTTTT. This codes for CASSEPEQGGKRTNEKLFF.

This clone was found once. The chain recombines TRBV5-1 with TRBJ1-1; D unclear. CDR1 is SGHRS, CDR2 YFSETQ, per germline. The CDR3 loop spans 14 amino acids. V was cut by 4 bases and J by 1 base, with 11 bases left in between. CDR3 sequence reads: CASSPLGRNTEAFF. The DNA for the CDR3 is TGCGCCAGCAGCCCGCTGGGGAGGAACACTGAAGCTTTCTTT. The variable domain in full, with the rest retrieved from reference TRBV5-1 and TRBJ1-1, is KAGVTQTPRYLIKTRGQQVTLSCSPISGHRSVSWYQQTPGQGLQFLFEYFSETQRNKGNFPGRFSGRQFSNSRSEMNVSTLELGDSALYLCASSPLGRNTEAFFGQGTRLTVV.

The chain carries TRBV6-5 and TRBJ1-1; 7 bases are shared with TRBD1. The germline gives CDR1 MNHEY, CDR2 SVGAGI. With V trimmed by 8 bases and J by 2 bases, 5 bases remained unmatched. The CDR3 loop spans 13 amino acids. The CDR3: CASRDSSNTEAFF. As DNA, the CDR3 is TGTGCCAGCCGGGACAGTTCCAACACTGAAGCTTTCTTT.

The V gene is TRBV5-5, the J gene TRBJ2-2, with D unresolved. The V gene's germline CDR1 is SGHKS and CDR2 YYEKEE (reference sequence). The CDR3 is made up of 15 amino acids. Trimming left V 6 bases short and J 0 bases short, with 12 bases between. The CDR3 protein is CASTLLSANTGELFF. The CDR3 DNA reads TGTGCCAGCACGTTACTATCCGCGAACACCGGGGAGCTGTTTTTT.

The V call is TRBV7-3, the J call TRBJ2-6; possible D gene TRBD2, 5 bases. Germline V CDR1 and CDR2: SGHTA, FQGTGA. CDR3 length: 16 amino acids. The germline V and J ends were trimmed by 5 bases and 1 base, with 12 bases remaining between them. As DNA, the CDR3 is TGTGCCAGCAGCACCTCTCCGGGGTCTGGGGCCAACGTCCTGACTTTC. This sequence encodes CASSTSPGSGANVLTF.

The chain recombines TRBV20-1 with TRBJ2-5, with 10 bases fitting TRBD2. The trim removed 3 bases at V and 5 bases at J, leaving 9 bases unmatched. Germline lookup yields CDR1 DFQATT and CDR2 SNEGSKA (reference sequence). The CDR3 consists of 15 residues. CDR3 DNA: TGCAGTGCTAGTTCGCTAGCGGGGGTAGGGGAGACCCAGTACTTC. Protein: CSASSLAGVGETQYF.

The rearrangement uses TRBV5-5 and TRBJ2-7, with TRBD2 identical over 7 bases. In germline, CDR1 is SGHKS, CDR2 YYEKEE (reference sequence). After removal of 2 bases from V and 2 bases from J, the junction contained 7 bases not matched to a gene. The CDR3 extends over 15 amino acids. The CDR3 is CASSFGGGTAYEQYF. The CDR3 region has the DNA TGTGCCAGCAGCTTTGGGGGAGGGACGGCCTACGAGCAGTACTTC.

The gene calls are TRBV6-5 and TRBJ1-3; 7 bases are shared with TRBD1. V lost 1 base to trimming and J lost 1 base; unmatched junction nucleotides: 4. The CDR3 is 16 amino acids. Germline V gene lookup returns CDR1 MNHEY and CDR2 SVGAGI. For the CDR3, the DNA is TGTGCCAGCAGTTACTTGAGCAGGGGGTCTGGAAACACCATATATTTT. Translated: CASSYLSRGSGNTIYF.